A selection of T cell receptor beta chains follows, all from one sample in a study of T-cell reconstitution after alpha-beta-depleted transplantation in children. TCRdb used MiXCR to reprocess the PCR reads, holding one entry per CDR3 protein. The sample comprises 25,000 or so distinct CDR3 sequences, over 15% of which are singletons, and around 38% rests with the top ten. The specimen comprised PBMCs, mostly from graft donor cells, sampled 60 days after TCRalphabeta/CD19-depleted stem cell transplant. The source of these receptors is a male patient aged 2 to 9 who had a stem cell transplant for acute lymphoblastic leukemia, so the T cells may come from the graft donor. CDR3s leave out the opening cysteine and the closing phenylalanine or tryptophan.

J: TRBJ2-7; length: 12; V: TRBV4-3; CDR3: ASSQYQGANEQY
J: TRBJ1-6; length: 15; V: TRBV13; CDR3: ASSFGQLNVGNSPLH
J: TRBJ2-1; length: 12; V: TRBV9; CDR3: ASSVAGLYNEQF
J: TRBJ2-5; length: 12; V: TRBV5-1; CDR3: ASSLAGYQETQY
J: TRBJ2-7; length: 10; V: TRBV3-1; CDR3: ASSKDPYEQY
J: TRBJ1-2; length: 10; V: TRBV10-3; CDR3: ATNRAKDGYT
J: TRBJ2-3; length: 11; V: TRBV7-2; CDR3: ASSLAPTDTQY
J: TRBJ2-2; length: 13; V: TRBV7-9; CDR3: ASSYLLENTGELF
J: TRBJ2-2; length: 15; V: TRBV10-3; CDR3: AISGWAGASNTGELF
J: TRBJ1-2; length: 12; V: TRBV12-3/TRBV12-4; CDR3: ASSFRGGGDGYT
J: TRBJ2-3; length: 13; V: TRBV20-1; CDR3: SASIAGGPPDTQY